Listed below are T cell receptor beta chains from one sample, sequenced in a study of blood T cell repertoires in COVID-19. The assay was immunoSEQ multiplex PCR, and TCRdb's table has in-frame clones only and misses some. The repertoire consists of 210,000 or so clones, with about 88% occurring once and the leading ten covering about 6.8%. Source material: peripheral blood. Every receptor here comes from a woman aged 40 to 50 who had recovered from COVID-19. Both conserved end residues are part of each CDR3. The D gene is left open where the match is weak. Some rows mark clone size as missing; the rest say once, few, many or name a class of expanded clone.

D: -
J: TRBJ2-7
size: -
V: TRBV3-1/TRBV3-2
CDR3: CASSQVSSTYEQYF
DNA: TGTGCCAGCAGCCAAGTTAGTTCCACCTACGAGCAGTACTTC

D: -
J: TRBJ1-6
size: once
V: TRBV30
CDR3: CAGGRSSYNSPLHF
DNA: TGTGCCGGGGGGAGAAGCTCCTATAATTCACCCCTCCACTTT

D: TRBD1
J: TRBJ1-2
size: -
V: TRBV28
CDR3: CASRPGQLNYGYTF
DNA: TGTGCCAGCAGGCCGGGACAGCTTAACTATGGCTACACCTTC

D: -
J: TRBJ2-5
size: -
V: TRBV7-9
CDR3: CASSRGQRTQETQYF
DNA: TGTGCCAGCAGCCGCGGACAGCGGACCCAAGAGACCCAGTACTTC

D: -
J: TRBJ2-7
size: -
V: TRBV4-2
CDR3: CASSQVGQPETYEQYF
DNA: TGTGCCAGCAGCCAAGTCGGACAGCCGGAAACCTACGAGCAGTACTTC

D: -
J: TRBJ2-7
size: -
V: TRBV5-5
CDR3: CASSGTKSYEQYF
DNA: TGTGCCAGCAGCGGGACAAAGTCCTACGAGCAGTACTTC

D: -
J: TRBJ2-7
size: -
V: TRBV3-1/TRBV3-2
CDR3: CASSQESPGGLRF
DNA: TGTGCCAGCAGCCAAGAATCCCCTGGAGGACTACGATTC

D: -
J: TRBJ2-7
size: -
V: TRBV12-3/TRBV12-4
CDR3: CASSFQVDEQYF
DNA: TGTGCCAGCAGTTTTCAGGTTGACGAGCAGTACTTC

D: -
J: TRBJ1-4
size: -
V: TRBV7-3
CDR3: CASSFTQTGSATNEKLFF
DNA: TGTGCCAGCAGCTTTACCCAAACAGGGAGTGCGACTAATGAAAAACTGTTTTTT

D: TRBD1
J: TRBJ1-1
size: -
V: TRBV11-2
CDR3: CASSLDETGVMNTEAFF
DNA: TGTGCCAGCAGCTTGGACGAGACAGGGGTTATGAACACTGAAGCTTTCTTT

D: TRBD1
J: TRBJ1-2
size: -
V: TRBV5-1
CDR3: CASSKDPQQGSGLGYTF
DNA: TGCGCCAGCAGCAAGGACCCCCAACAGGGGTCAGGCCTCGGCTACACCTTC

D: TRBD2
J: TRBJ2-7
size: -
V: TRBV7-2
CDR3: CASSLRSSGRRGSYEQYF
DNA: TGTGCCAGCAGCTTACGGAGTAGCGGGAGGAGGGGCTCCTACGAGCAGTACTTC

D: -
J: TRBJ2-1
size: -
V: TRBV6-6
CDR3: CASSYASANNEQFF
DNA: TGTGCCAGCAGTTACGCTAGCGCGAACAATGAGCAGTTCTTC

D: -
J: TRBJ2-2
size: once
V: TRBV24-1
CDR3: CATSDPQSGVMVARTGELFF
DNA: TGTGCCACCAGTGACCCACAATCAGGGGTAATGGTAGCTCGGACCGGGGAGCTGTTTTTT

D: -
J: TRBJ1-6
size: -
V: TRBV5-1
CDR3: CASSLGQHSNSPLHF
DNA: TGCGCCAGCAGCTTGGGACAGCACTCTAATTCACCCCTCCACTTT

D: TRBD2
J: TRBJ2-1
size: -
V: TRBV5-4
CDR3: CASSKGLAGEEEQFF
DNA: TGTGCCAGCAGCAAGGGACTAGCGGGAGAAGAGGAGCAGTTCTTC

D: -
J: TRBJ2-5
size: -
V: TRBV29-1
CDR3: CSVRGEETQYF
DNA: TGCAGCGTTCGAGGTGAAGAGACCCAGTACTTC

D: -
J: TRBJ1-6
size: few
V: TRBV29-1
CDR3: CSVAVYYNSPLHF
DNA: TGCAGCGTCGCAGTTTACTATAATTCACCCCTCCACTTT

D: -
J: TRBJ2-5
size: -
V: TRBV6-5
CDR3: CASSSSVNQETQYF
DNA: TGTGCCAGCAGTTCATCAGTAAATCAAGAGACCCAGTACTTC

D: -
J: TRBJ1-2
size: -
V: TRBV5-8
CDR3: CASSLAPIGRGYTF
DNA: TGTGCCAGCAGCTTGGCCCCTATTGGTCGGGGCTACACCTTC

D: TRBD1
J: TRBJ1-5
size: -
V: TRBV3-1/TRBV3-2
CDR3: CASSQEGTGTKNSNQPQHF
DNA: TGTGCCAGCAGCCAAGAGGGGACAGGGACTAAAAATAGCAATCAGCCCCAGCATTTT

D: TRBD2
J: TRBJ2-1
size: -
V: TRBV2
CDR3: CATRPREARNEQFF
DNA: TGTGCCACTAGGCCCCGGGAGGCCAGGAATGAGCAGTTCTTC

D: -
J: TRBJ1-2
size: -
V: TRBV29-1
CDR3: CSVDGGWGGYTF
DNA: TGCAGCGTTGATGGGGGCTGGGGCGGCTACACCTTC

D: -
J: TRBJ1-5
size: -
V: TRBV7-6
CDR3: CASSLRQDQPQHF
DNA: TGTGCCAGCAGCCTACGACAGGATCAGCCCCAGCATTTT

D: -
J: TRBJ2-2
size: -
V: TRBV14
CDR3: CASSTRLSGELFF
DNA: TGTGCCAGCAGCACGCGATTAAGTGGGGAGCTGTTTTTT

D: TRBD2
J: TRBJ2-3
size: -
V: TRBV2
CDR3: CASRGTNGNTDTQYF
DNA: TGTGCCAGCAGGGGGACTAACGGTAACACAGATACGCAGTATTTT

D: -
J: TRBJ2-1
size: few
V: TRBV18
CDR3: CASSPIAAQGNEQFF
DNA: TGTGCCAGCTCACCAATAGCTGCGCAGGGGAATGAGCAGTTCTTC

D: TRBD1
J: TRBJ1-2
size: once
V: TRBV5-6
CDR3: CASSLPRDRLYGYTF
DNA: TGTGCCAGCAGCCTGCCCCGGGACAGACTATATGGCTACACCTTC

D: TRBD1
J: TRBJ2-2
size: few
V: TRBV7-7
CDR3: CASSPDRGTGELFF
DNA: TGTGCCAGCAGCCCAGACAGGGGCACCGGGGAGCTGTTTTTT

D: -
J: TRBJ1-3
size: -
V: TRBV7-2
CDR3: CASSLVFGGGNTIYF
DNA: TGTGCCAGCAGCTTAGTCTTCGGGGGAGGAAACACCATATATTTT

D: TRBD1
J: TRBJ1-5
size: -
V: TRBV19
CDR3: CASSTGQLNQPQHF
DNA: TGTGCCAGTAGTACGGGACAGCTAAATCAGCCCCAGCATTTT

D: -
J: TRBJ2-1
size: -
V: TRBV20-1
CDR3: CSASGGTDSGREQFF
DNA: TGCAGTGCTAGTGGGGGAACGGACAGTGGTCGCGAGCAGTTCTTC

D: TRBD1
J: TRBJ2-7
size: -
V: TRBV5-1
CDR3: CASSSGQGADEQYF
DNA: TGCGCCAGCAGCTCGGGACAGGGTGCGGACGAGCAGTACTTC

D: -
J: TRBJ2-7
size: -
V: TRBV7-8
CDR3: CASSPSRALKYEQYF
DNA: TGTGCCAGCAGCCCCAGCCGAGCGTTAAAGTACGAGCAGTACTTC

D: -
J: TRBJ2-5
size: -
V: TRBV7-9
CDR3: CASSLVLVGAETQYF
DNA: TGTGCCAGCAGCTTAGTGTTGGTGGGAGCGGAGACCCAGTACTTC

D: -
J: TRBJ1-2
size: -
V: TRBV9
CDR3: CASSNPLWGDYGYTF
DNA: TGTGCCAGCAGCAATCCCTTGTGGGGAGACTATGGCTACACCTTC

D: TRBD1
J: TRBJ1-2
size: -
V: TRBV4-1
CDR3: CASSQTRDSYGYTF
DNA: TGCGCCAGCAGCCAAACTCGGGACAGCTATGGCTACACCTTC

D: -
J: TRBJ2-7
size: -
V: TRBV4-2
CDR3: CASSQQGSQKYEQYF
DNA: TGTGCCAGCAGCCAACAGGGGTCTCAAAAGTACGAGCAGTACTTC

D: -
J: TRBJ2-7
size: -
V: TRBV6-5
CDR3: CASSYVSGVLYEQYF
DNA: TGTGCCAGCAGTTACGTCTCGGGAGTCCTCTACGAGCAGTACTTC

D: -
J: TRBJ1-2
size: once
V: TRBV28
CDR3: CASSYRSNYGYTF
DNA: TGTGCCAGCAGTTACAGAAGTAACTATGGCTACACCTTC

D: -
J: TRBJ2-7
size: -
V: TRBV10-3
CDR3: CAISESGASFSYEQYF
DNA: TGTGCCATCAGTGAGTCCGGAGCCTCGTTCTCCTACGAGCAGTACTTC

D: -
J: TRBJ2-5
size: -
V: TRBV3-1/TRBV3-2
CDR3: CASSQDNRETQYF
DNA: TGTGCCAGCAGCCAAGATAATCGAGAGACCCAGTACTTC

D: -
J: TRBJ2-2
size: -
V: TRBV27
CDR3: CASSLWLVGPGELFF
DNA: TGTGCCAGCAGTTTATGGCTAGTGGGGCCCGGGGAGCTGTTTTTT

D: -
J: TRBJ1-1
size: -
V: TRBV30
CDR3: CAFGRGLNTEAFF
DNA: TGTGCCTTCGGGAGGGGCTTGAACACTGAAGCTTTCTTT

D: TRBD1
J: TRBJ2-7
size: -
V: TRBV7-9
CDR3: CASRGDSSSYEQYF
DNA: TGTGCCAGCAGGGGGGACAGTTCCTCCTACGAGCAGTACTTC

D: -
J: TRBJ1-5
size: -
V: TRBV2
CDR3: CASTRSPNQPQHF
DNA: TGTGCCAGCACTCGGTCACCAAATCAGCCCCAGCATTTT

D: TRBD1
J: TRBJ1-3
size: -
V: TRBV5-1
CDR3: CASSLAGTVSGNTIYF
DNA: TGCGCCAGCAGCTTGGCGGGGACAGTCTCTGGAAACACCATATATTTT

D: -
J: TRBJ1-5
size: few
V: TRBV18
CDR3: CASSPEGGSNQPQHF
DNA: TGTGCCAGCTCACCAGAAGGCGGAAGCAATCAGCCCCAGCATTTT

D: -
J: TRBJ1-6
size: -
V: TRBV28
CDR3: CASSFDRTPGNSPLHF
DNA: TGTGCCAGCAGTTTCGATCGGACCCCGGGGAATTCACCCCTCCACTTT

D: TRBD1
J: TRBJ2-3
size: -
V: TRBV27
CDR3: CATLRTGGADTQYF
DNA: TGTGCCACCCTTCGGACAGGGGGAGCAGATACGCAGTATTTT

D: -
J: TRBJ1-4
size: -
V: TRBV7-6
CDR3: CASSSRDTATNEKLFF
DNA: TGTGCCAGCAGCTCTCGGGACACTGCAACTAATGAAAAACTGTTTTTT